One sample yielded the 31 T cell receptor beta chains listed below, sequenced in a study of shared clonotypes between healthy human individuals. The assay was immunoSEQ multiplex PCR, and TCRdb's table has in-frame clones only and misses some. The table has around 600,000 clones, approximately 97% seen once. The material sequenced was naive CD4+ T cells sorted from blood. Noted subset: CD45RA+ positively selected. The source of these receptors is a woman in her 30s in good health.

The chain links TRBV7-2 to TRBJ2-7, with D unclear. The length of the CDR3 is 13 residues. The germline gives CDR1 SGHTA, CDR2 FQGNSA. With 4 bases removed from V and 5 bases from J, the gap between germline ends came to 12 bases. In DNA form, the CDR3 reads TGTGCCAGCAGCTACGAGAGGCGGAACGAGCAGTACTTC. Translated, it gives CASSYERRNEQYF.

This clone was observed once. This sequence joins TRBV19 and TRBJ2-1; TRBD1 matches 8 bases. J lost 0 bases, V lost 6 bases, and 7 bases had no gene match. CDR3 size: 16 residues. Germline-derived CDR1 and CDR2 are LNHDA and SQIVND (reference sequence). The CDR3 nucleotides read TGTGCCAGTAGGCCGACAGGGGTGGTCTCCTACAATGAGCAGTTCTTC. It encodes CASRPTGVVSYNEQFF.

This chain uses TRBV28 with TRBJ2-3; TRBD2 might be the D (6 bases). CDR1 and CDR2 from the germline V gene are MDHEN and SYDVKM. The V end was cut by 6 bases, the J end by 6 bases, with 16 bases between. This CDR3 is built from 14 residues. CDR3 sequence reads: CASRQSGRGDTQYF. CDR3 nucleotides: TGTGCCAGCAGACAGAGCGGGCGCGGGGATACGCAGTATTTT.

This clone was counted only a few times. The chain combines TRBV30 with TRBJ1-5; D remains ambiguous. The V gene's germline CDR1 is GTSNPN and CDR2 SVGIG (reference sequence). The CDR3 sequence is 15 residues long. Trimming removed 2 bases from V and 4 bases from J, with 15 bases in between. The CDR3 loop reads CAWSHAAQRNQPQHF. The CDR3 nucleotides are TGTGCCTGGAGTCACGCGGCCCAGCGGAATCAGCCCCAGCATTTT.

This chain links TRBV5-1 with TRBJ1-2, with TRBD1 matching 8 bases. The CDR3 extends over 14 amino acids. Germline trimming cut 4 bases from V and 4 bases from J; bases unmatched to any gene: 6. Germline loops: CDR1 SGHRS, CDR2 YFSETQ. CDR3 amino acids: CASSTGQAAYGYTF. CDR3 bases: TGCGCCAGCAGCACGGGACAGGCCGCCTATGGCTACACCTTC.

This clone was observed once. The CDR3: CASSQDWATGELFF. DNA of the CDR3: TGTGCCAGCAGCCAAGATTGGGCCACCGGGGAGCTGTTTTTT. The J gene is TRBJ2-2, the V gene TRBV21-1; whether TRBD1, the table's D call, matches the DNA was not checked. TRBV21-1 is a pseudogene segment. The CDR3 has 14 amino acids.

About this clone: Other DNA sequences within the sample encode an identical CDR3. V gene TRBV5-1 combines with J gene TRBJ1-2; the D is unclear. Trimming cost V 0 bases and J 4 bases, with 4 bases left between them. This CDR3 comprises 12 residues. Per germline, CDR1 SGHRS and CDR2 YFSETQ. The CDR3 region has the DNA TGCGCCAGCAGCTTGGGGACCTATGGCTACACCTTC. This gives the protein CASSLGTYGYTF.

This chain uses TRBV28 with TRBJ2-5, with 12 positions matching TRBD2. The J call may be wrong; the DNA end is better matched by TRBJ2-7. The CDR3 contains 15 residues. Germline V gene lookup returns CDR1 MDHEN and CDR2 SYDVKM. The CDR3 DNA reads TGTGCCAGCAGGCAGACTAGCGGGAGCTTCGACGAGCAGTACTTC. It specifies CASRQTSGSFDEQYF.

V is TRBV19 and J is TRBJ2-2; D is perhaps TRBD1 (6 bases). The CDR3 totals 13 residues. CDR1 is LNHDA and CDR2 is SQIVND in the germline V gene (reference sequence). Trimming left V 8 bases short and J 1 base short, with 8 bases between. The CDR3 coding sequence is TGTGCCAGTGCGGACAGGAACACCGGGGAGCTGTTTTTT. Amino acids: CASADRNTGELFF.

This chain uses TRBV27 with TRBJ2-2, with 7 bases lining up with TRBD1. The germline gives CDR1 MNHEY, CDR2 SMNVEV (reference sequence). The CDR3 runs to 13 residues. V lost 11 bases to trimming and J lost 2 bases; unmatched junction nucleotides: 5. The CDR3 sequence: CAGRQGNTGELFF. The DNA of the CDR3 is TGTGCCGGAAGACAGGGAAACACCGGGGAGCTGTTTTTT.

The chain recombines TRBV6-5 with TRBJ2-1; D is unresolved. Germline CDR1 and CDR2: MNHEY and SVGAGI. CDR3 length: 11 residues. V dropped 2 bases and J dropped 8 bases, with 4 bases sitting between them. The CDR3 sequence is CASSYLDEQFF. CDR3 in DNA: TGTGCCAGCAGTTACCTAGATGAGCAGTTCTTC.

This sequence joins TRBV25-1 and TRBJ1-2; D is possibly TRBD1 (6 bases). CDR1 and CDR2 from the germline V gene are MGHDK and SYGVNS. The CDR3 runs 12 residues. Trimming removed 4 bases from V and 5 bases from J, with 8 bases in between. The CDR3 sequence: CASSGTDYGYTF. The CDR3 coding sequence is TGTGCCAGCAGTGGGACAGATTATGGCTACACCTTC.

This CDR3 is CASSLLPGATNEKLFF. In DNA, the CDR3 is TGTGCCAGCAGCTTACTCCCGGGGGCAACTAATGAAAAACTGTTTTTT. The chain uses TRBV7-9 and TRBJ1-4; TRBD1 might be the D (5 bases). V was pared by 2 bases and J by 0 bases, with 10 bases between. Germline CDR1 SEHNR, CDR2 FQNEAQ (reference sequence). The CDR3 sequence is 16 residues long.

This CDR3 reads CASSDGQSVGELFF. The CDR3 nucleotides are TGTGCCAGCAGTGATGGTCAAAGCGTCGGGGAGCTGTTTTTT. The chain carries TRBV6-1 and TRBJ2-2, with D unresolved. Germline V gene data show CDR1 as MNHNS and CDR2 as SASEGT. V was pared by 3 bases and J by 7 bases, with 12 bases between. The CDR3 totals 14 residues.

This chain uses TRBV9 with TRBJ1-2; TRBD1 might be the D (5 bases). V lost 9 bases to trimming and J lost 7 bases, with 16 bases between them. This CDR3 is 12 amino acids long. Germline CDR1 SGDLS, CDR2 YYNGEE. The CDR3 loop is CATQSETAGYTF. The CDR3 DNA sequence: TGTGCCACTCAATCCGAGACAGCTGGCTACACCTTC.

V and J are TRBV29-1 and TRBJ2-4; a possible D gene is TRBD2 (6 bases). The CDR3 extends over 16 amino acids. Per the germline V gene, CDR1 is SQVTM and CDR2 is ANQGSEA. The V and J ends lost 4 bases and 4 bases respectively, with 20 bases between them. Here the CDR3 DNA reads TGCAGCGTTGTGGGTGGAGGGCGGATTGGTAAAAACATTCAGTACTTC. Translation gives CSVVGGGRIGKNIQYF.

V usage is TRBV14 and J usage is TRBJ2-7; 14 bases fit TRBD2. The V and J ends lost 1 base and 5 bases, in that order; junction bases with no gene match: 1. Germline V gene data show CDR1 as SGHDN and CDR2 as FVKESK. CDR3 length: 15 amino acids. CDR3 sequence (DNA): TGTGCCAGCAGCCAAGCGGGACTAGCGGGAGACGAGCAGTACTTC. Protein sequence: CASSQAGLAGDEQYF.

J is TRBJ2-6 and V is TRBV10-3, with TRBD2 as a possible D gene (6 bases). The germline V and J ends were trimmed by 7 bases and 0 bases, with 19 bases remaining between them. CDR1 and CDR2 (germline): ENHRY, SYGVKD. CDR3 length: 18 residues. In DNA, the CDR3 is TGTGCCATCACCTCAAGGGGTTCCGGGGGCTCTGGGGCCAACGTCCTGACTTTC. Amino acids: CAITSRGSGGSGANVLTF.

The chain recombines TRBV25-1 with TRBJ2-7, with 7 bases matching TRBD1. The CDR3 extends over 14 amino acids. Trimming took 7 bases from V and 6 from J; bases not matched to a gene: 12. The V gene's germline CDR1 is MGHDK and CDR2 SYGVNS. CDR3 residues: CASTNDRVGFEQYF. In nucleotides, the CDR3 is TGTGCCAGCACCAATGACAGGGTGGGGTTCGAGCAGTACTTC.

CDR3 in DNA: TGTGCCATCAGTGCCCGGCAGGGAAGGGAACGAGCCTCCTACGAGCAGTACTTC. Translating gives CAISARQGRERASYEQYF. The genes are TRBV10-3 and TRBJ2-7; weak D call: TRBD1 (5 bases). Germline lookup yields CDR1 ENHRY and CDR2 SYGVKD. The CDR3 has 18 amino acids. The V end was cut by 4 bases, the J end by 0 bases, with 22 bases between.

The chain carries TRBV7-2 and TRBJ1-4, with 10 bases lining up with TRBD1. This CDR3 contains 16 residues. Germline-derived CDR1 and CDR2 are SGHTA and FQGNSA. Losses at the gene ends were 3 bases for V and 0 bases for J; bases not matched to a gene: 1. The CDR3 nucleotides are TGTGCCAGCAGCTTCGGGACAGGGGCAACTAATGAAAAACTGTTTTTT. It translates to CASSFGTGATNEKLFF. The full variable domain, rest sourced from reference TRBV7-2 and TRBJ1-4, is GAGVSQSPSNKVTEKGKDVELRCDPISGHTALYWYRQSLGQGLEFLIYFQGNSAPDKSGLPSDRFSAERTGGSVSTLTIQRTQQEDSAVYLCASSFGTGATNEKLFFGSGTQLSVL.

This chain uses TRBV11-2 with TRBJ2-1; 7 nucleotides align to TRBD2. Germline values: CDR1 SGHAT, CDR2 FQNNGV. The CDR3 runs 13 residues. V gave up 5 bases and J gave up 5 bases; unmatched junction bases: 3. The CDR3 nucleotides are TGTGCCAGCAGCCGGGAGGTTAACAATGAGCAGTTCTTC. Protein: CASSREVNNEQFF.

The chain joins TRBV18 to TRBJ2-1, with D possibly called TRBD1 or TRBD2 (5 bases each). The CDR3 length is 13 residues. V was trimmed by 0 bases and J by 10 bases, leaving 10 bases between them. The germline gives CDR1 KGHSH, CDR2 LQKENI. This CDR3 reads CASSPPPGQEQFF. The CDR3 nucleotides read TGTGCCAGCTCACCACCCCCGGGGCAGGAGCAGTTCTTC.

CDR3 in amino acids: CASSSLTDLWETQYF. The CDR3 region has the DNA TGTGCCAGCAGCTCACTGACGGACCTGTGGGAGACCCAGTACTTC. V gene TRBV7-9 combines with J gene TRBJ2-5; D is ambiguous. CDR1 is SEHNR and CDR2 is FQNEAQ in the germline V gene (reference sequence). The CDR3 has 15 amino acids. V lost 4 bases and J 5 bases, leaving 17 bases between the germline ends.

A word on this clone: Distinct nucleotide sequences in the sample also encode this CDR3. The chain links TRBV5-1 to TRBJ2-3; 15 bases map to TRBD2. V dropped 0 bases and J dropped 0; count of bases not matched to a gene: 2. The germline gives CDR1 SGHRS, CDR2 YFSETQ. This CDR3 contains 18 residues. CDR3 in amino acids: CASSLGGLAGGSTDTQYF. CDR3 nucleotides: TGCGCCAGCAGCTTGGGAGGACTAGCGGGAGGGAGCACAGATACGCAGTATTTT.

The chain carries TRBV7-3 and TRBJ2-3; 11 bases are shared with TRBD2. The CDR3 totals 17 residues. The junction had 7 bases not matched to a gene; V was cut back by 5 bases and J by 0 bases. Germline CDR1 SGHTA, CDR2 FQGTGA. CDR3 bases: TGTGCCAGCAGCACCCACGGGACTAGCGGAAGCACAGATACGCAGTATTTT. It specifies CASSTHGTSGSTDTQYF.

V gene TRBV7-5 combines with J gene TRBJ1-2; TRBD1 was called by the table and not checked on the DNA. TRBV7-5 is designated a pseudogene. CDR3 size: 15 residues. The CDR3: CVRSPTDRLTYGYTF. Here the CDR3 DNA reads TGTGTCAGAAGCCCTACAGATCGGTTAACCTATGGCTACACCTTC.

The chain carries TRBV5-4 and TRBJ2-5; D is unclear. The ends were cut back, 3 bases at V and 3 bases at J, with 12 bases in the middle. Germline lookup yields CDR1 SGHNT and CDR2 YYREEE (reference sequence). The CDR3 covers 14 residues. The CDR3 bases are TGTGCCAGCAGCTCATCCGATGGAAAAGAGACCCAGTACTTC. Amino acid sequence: CASSSSDGKETQYF.

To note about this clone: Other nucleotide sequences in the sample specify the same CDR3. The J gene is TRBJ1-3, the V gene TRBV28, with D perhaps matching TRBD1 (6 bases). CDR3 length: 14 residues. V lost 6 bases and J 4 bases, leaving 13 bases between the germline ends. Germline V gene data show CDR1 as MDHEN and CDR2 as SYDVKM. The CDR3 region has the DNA TGTGCCAGCAGCAGCACAGGGTCAGGAAACACCATATATTTT. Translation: CASSSTGSGNTIYF.

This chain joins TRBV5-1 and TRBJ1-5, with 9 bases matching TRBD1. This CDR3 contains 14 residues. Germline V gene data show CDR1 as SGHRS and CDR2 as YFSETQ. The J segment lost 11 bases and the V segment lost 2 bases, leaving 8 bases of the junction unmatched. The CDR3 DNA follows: TGCGCCAGCAGCTTAACAGGGGGCGAGTTGGCCCAGCATTTT. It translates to CASSLTGGELAQHF.

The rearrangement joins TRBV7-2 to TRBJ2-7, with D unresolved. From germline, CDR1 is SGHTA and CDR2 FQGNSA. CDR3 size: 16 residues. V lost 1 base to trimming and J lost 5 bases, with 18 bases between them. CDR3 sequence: CASSLVGSFTLDEQYF. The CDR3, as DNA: TGTGCCAGCAGCTTAGTAGGGTCATTCACCCTCGACGAGCAGTACTTC.